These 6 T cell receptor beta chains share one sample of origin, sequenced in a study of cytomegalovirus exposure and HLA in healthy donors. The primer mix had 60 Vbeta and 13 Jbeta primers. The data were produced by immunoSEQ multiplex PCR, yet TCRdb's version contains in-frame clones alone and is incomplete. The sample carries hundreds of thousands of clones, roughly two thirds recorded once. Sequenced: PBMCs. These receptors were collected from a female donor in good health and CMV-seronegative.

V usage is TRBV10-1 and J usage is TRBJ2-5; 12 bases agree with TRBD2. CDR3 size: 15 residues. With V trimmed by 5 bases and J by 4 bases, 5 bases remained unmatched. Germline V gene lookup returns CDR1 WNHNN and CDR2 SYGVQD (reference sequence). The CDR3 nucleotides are TGCGCCAGCAGTACCCAGACTAGCGGGAGAGAGACCCAGTACTTC. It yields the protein CASSTQTSGRETQYF.

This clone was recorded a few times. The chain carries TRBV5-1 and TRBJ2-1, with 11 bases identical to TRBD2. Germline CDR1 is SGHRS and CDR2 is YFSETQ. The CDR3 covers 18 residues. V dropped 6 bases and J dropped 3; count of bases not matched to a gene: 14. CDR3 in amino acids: CASTPGTSGPSRYNEQFF. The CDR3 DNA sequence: TGCGCCAGCACCCCCGGGACTAGCGGACCTAGCCGCTACAATGAGCAGTTCTTC.

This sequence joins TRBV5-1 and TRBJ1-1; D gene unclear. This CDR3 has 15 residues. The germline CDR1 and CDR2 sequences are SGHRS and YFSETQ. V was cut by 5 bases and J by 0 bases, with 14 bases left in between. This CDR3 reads CASRVSTTLNTEAFF. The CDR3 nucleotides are TGCGCCAGCAGAGTCAGCACTACCCTGAACACTGAAGCTTTCTTT.

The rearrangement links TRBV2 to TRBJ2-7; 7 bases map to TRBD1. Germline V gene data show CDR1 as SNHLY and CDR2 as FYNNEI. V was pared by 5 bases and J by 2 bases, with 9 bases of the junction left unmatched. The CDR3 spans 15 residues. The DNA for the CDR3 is TGTGCCAGCAGTCCCGAACAGGGGTCCCCCTACGAGCAGTACTTC. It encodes CASSPEQGSPYEQYF.

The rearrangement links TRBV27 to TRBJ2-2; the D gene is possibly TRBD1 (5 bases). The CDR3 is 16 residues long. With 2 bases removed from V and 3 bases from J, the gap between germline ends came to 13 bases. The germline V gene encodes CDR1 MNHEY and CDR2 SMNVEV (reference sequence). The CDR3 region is CASSLKGVLDTGELFF. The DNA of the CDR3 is TGTGCCAGCAGTTTAAAAGGGGTGTTGGACACCGGGGAGCTGTTTTTT.

CDR3: CASSSQTGMNTEAFF. CDR3 sequence (DNA): TGCGCCAGCAGCTCCCAGACAGGAATGAACACTGAAGCTTTCTTT. The chain links TRBV5-1 to TRBJ1-1; TRBD1 is a possible D gene (6 bases). Germline V gene sequence: CDR1 SGHRS, CDR2 YFSETQ. The germline V and J ends were trimmed by 3 bases and 0 bases, with 12 bases remaining between them. The CDR3 totals 15 residues.